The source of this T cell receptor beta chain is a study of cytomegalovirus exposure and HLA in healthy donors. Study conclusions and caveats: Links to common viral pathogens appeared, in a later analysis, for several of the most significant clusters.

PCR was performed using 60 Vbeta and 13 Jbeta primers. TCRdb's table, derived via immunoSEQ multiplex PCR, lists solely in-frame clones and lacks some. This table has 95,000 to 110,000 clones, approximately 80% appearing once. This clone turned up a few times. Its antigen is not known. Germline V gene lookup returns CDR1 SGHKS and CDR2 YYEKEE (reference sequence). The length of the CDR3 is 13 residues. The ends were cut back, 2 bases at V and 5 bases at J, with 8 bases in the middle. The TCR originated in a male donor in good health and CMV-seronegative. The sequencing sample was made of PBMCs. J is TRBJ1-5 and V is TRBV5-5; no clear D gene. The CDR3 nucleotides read TGTGCCAGCAGCTTTGGGAGGGATCAGCCCCAGCATTTT. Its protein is CASSFGRDQPQHF.